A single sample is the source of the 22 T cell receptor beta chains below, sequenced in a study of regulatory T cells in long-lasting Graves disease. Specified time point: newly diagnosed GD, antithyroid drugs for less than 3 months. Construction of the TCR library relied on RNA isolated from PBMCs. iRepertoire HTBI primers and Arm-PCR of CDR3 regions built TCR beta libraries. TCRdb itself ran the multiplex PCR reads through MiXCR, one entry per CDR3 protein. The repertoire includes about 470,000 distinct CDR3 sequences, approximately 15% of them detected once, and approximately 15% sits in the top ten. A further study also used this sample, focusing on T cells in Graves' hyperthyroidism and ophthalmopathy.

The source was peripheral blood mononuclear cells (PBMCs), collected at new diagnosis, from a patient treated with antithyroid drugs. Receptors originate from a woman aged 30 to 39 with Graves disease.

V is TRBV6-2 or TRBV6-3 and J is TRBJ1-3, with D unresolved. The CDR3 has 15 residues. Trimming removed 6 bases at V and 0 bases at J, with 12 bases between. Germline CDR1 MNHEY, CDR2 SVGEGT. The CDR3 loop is CASRPGRFSGNTIYF. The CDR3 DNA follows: TGTGCCAGCAGACCCGGACGCTTCTCTGGAAACACCATATATTTT.

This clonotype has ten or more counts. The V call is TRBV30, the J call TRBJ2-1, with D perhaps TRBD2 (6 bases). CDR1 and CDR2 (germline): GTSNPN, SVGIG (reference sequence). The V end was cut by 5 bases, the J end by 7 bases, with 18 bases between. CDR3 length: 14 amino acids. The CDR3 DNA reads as TGTGCCTGGGGTAGCGGATTGTTGGTGAATGAGCAGTTCTTC. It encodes CAWGSGLLVNEQFF.

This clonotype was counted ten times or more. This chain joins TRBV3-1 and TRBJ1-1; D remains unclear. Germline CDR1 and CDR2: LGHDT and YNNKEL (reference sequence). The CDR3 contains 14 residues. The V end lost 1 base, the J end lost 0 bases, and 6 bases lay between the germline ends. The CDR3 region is CASSQGTLNTEAFF. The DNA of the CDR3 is TGTGCCAGCAGCCAAGGGACGCTGAACACTGAAGCTTTCTTT.

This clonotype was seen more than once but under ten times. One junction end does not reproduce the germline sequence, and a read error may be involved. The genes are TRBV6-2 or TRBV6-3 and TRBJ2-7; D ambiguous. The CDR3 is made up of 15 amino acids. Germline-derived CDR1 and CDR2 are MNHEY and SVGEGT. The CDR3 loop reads CASSYKRSASYGQYF. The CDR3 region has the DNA TGTGCCAGCAGTTACAAGAGAAGCGCCTCCTACGGGCAGTACTTC.

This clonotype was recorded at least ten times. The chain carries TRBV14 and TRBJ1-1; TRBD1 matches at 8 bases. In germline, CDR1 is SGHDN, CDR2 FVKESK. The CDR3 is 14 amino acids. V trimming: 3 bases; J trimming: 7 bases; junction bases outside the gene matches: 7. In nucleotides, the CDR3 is TGTGCCAGCAGCCAGGCGACAGGGGACCGTGAAGCTTTCTTT. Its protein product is CASSQATGDREAFF.

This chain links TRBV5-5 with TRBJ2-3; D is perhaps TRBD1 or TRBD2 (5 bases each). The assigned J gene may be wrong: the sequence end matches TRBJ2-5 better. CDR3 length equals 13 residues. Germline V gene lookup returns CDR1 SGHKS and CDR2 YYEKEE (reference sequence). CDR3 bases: TGTGCCAGCAGTCCACCCCCTGGGGGGACCCAGTACTTC. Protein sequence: CASSPPPGGTQYF.

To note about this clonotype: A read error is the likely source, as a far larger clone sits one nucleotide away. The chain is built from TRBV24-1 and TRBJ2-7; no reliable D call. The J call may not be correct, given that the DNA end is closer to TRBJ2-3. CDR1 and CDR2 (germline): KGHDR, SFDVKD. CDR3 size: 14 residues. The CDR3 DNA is TGTGGCACCAGTGATTTGGATGACATCAGTACGCAGTATTTT. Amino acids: CGTSDLDDISTQYF.

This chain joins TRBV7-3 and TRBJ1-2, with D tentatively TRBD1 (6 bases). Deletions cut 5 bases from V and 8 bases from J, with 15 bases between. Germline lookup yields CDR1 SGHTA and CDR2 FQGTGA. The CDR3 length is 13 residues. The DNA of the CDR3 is TGTGCCAGCAGCCAAAGGGGGGGCTGGGGCTACACCTTC. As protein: CASSQRGGWGYTF.

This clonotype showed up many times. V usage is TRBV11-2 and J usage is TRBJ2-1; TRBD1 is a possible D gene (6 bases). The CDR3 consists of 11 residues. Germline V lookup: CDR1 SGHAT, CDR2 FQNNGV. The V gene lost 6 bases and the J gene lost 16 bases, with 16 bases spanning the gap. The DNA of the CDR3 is TGTGCCAGCAGTACCGGGACACTTCTATTCTTC. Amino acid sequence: CASSTGTLLFF.

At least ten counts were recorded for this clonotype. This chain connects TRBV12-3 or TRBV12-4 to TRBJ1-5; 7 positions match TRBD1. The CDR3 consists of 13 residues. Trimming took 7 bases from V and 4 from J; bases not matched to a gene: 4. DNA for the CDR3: TGTGCCAGCACCCGACAGGGAAATCAGCCCCAGCATTTT. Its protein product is CASTRQGNQPQHF.

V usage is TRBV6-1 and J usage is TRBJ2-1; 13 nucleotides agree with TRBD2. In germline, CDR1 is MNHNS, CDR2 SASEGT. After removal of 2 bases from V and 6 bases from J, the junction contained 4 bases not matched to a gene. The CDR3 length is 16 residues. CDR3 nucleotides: TGTGCCAGCAGTGAACCGACTAGCGGGAGGTCCAATGAGCAGTTCTTC. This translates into CASSEPTSGRSNEQFF.

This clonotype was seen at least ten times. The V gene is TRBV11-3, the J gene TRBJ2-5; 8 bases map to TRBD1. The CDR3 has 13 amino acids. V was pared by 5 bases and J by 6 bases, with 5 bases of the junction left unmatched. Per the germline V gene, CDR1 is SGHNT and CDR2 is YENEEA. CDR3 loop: CASSSGQGKTQYF. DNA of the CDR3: TGTGCCAGCAGCAGTGGACAGGGCAAGACCCAGTACTTC.

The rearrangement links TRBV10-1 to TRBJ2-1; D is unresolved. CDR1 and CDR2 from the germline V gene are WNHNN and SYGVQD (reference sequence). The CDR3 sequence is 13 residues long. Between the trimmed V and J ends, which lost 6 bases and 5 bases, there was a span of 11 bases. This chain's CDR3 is CASSDGRNNEQFF. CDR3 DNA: TGCGCCAGCAGCGACGGACGGAACAATGAGCAGTTCTTC.

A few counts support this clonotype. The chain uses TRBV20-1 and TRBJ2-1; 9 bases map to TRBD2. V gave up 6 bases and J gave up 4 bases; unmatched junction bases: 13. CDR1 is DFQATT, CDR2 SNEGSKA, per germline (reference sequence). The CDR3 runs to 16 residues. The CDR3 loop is CSARKGGLAKYNEQFF. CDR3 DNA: TGCAGTGCGCGGAAGGGAGGACTAGCGAAATACAATGAGCAGTTCTTC.

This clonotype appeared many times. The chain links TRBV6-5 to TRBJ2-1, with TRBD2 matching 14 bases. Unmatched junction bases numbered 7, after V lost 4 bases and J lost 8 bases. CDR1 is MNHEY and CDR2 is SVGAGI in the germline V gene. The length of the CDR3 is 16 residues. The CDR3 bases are TGTGCCAGCAGTTTCAGACTAGCGGGAGGGTTGGATGAGCAGTTCTTC. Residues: CASSFRLAGGLDEQFF.

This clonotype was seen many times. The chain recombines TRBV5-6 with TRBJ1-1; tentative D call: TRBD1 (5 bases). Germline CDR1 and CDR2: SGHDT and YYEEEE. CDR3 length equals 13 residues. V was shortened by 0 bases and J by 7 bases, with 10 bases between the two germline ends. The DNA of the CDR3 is TGTGCCAGCAGCTTGGGTAGGGGCCTTGAAGCTTTCTTT. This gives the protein CASSLGRGLEAFF.

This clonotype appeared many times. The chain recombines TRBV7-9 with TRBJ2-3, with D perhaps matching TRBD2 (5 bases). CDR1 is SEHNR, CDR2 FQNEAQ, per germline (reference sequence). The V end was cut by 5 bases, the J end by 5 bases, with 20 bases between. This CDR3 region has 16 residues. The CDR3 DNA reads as TGTGCCAGCAGCCAACTCTCACTAGGGAGCCAAGATACGCAGTATTTT. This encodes CASSQLSLGSQDTQYF.

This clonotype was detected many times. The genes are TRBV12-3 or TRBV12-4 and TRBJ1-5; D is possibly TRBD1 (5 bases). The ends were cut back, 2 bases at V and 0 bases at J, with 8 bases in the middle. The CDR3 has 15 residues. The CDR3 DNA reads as TGTGCCAGCAGTTTAAAGGGGCATAGCAATCAGCCCCAGCATTTT. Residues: CASSLKGHSNQPQHF.

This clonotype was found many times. Here the CDR3 reads CSARDMAAYEQYF. For the CDR3, the DNA is TGCAGTGCTAGAGACATGGCCGCCTACGAGCAGTACTTC. The V and J genes are TRBV20-1 and TRBJ2-7; D unclear. The CDR3 contains 13 residues. Germline V lookup: CDR1 DFQATT, CDR2 SNEGSKA (reference sequence). The V end was cut by 0 bases, the J end by 2 bases, with 8 bases between.

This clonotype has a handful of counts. The CDR3 region is CASSLSSSANEQFF. The CDR3 DNA follows: TGTGCCAGCAGCTTATCTTCCAGTGCTAATGAGCAGTTCTTC. This sequence joins TRBV7-3 and TRBJ2-1, with D unclear. Germline CDR1 reads SGHTA; CDR2 reads FQGTGA. V dropped 2 bases and J dropped 7 bases, with 12 bases sitting between them. The CDR3 runs 14 residues.

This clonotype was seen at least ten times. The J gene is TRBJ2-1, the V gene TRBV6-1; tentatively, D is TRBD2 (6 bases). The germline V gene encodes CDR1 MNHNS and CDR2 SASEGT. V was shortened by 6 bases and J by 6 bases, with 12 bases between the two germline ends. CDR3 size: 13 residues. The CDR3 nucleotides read TGTGCCAGCAGATTATCAGCGGGCAATGAGCAGTTCTTC. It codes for CASRLSAGNEQFF.

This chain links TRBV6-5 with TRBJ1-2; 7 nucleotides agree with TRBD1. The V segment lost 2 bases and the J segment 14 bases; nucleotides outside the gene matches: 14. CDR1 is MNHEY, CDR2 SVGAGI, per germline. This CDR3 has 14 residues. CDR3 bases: TGTGCCAGCAGTTACCGCGGGACAGTCTCCACTACGACCTTC. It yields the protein CASSYRGTVSTTTF.